This TCR beta chain derives from a study of cytomegalovirus exposure and HLA in healthy donors. Broader study findings: In vitro checks showed that three CMV-associated chains really do target CMV antigens.

Both 60 Vbeta primers and 13 Jbeta primers went into the PCR. The table came from immunoSEQ multiplex PCR; TCRdb's copy has only in-frame clones and leaves some out. The table records about 130,000 clones, under 80% of them present only once. V lost 5 bases to trimming and J lost 4 bases, with 12 bases between them. Germline lookup yields CDR1 LNHDA and CDR2 SQIVND (reference sequence). This CDR3 is built from 13 residues. For this clone: Its target is unknown.

This receptor was identified in a man aged 18 to 29 in good health and CMV-seropositive. The sequencing sample was made of PBMCs. This chain uses TRBV19 with TRBJ2-7; D possibly corresponds to TRBD1 (6 bases). In DNA form, the CDR3 reads TGTGCCAGTAGTGCAGGACAGCGGTACGAGCAGTACTTC. It yields the protein CASSAGQRYEQYF.